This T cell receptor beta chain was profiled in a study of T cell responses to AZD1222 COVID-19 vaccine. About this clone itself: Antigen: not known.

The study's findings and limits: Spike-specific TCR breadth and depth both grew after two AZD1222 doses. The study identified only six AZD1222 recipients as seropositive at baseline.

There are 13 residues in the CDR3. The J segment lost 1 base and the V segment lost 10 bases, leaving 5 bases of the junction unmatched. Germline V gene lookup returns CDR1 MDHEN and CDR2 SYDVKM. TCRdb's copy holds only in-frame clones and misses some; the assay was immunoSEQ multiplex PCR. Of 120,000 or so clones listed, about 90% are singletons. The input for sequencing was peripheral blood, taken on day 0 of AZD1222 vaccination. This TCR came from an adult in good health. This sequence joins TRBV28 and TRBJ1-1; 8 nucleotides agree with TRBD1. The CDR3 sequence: CAIPGTGNTEAFF. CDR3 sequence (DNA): TGTGCCATTCCTGGGACAGGGAACACTGAAGCTTTCTTT.